These T cell receptor beta chains were read from a single sample in a study of T cell responses to AZD1222 COVID-19 vaccine. Here immunoSEQ multiplex PCR was the method, and the copy in TCRdb shows in-frame clones only, minus some. This sample has about 170,000 clones, with approximately 93% found just once. Sequenced material: peripheral blood, taken on day 0 of AZD1222 vaccination. The receptors were gathered from an adult in good health. CDR3s include the opening cysteine and the closing phenylalanine or tryptophan. The D gene is left open where the match is weak. Rows may omit the clone size; those that give it use once, few, many or a size class.

D gene: TRBD2; clone size: -; V gene: TRBV10-3; J gene: TRBJ2-1; CDR3 DNA: TGTGCCATCAGTGAGTTCTTAGCGGGATTCAACAATGAGCAGTTCTTC; CDR3 protein: CAISEFLAGFNNEQFF
D gene: -; clone size: -; V gene: TRBV19; J gene: TRBJ2-2; CDR3 DNA: TGTGCCAGTAGACCTCTCCCACGAGGGTTCCCCGGGGAGCTGTTTTTT; CDR3 protein: CASRPLPRGFPGELFF
D gene: -; clone size: -; V gene: TRBV30; J gene: TRBJ1-1; CDR3 DNA: TGTGCCTGGAAACCGGGACGGATAATGAACACTGAAGCTTTCTTT; CDR3 protein: CAWKPGRIMNTEAFF
D gene: TRBD1; clone size: -; V gene: TRBV19; J gene: TRBJ1-5; CDR3 DNA: TGTGCCACCATGACAGGGAGCGGGCAGCCCCAGCATTTT; CDR3 protein: CATMTGSGQPQHF
D gene: TRBD2; clone size: few; V gene: TRBV27; J gene: TRBJ2-2; CDR3 DNA: TGTGCCAGCAGTCACCTAGGACTAGCGGGGGGGACGAACACCGGGGAGCTGTTTTTT; CDR3 protein: CASSHLGLAGGTNTGELFF
D gene: -; clone size: -; V gene: TRBV14; J gene: TRBJ1-1; CDR3 DNA: TGTGCCAGCAGCTTTGGGGATTTAGAAGCTTTCTTT; CDR3 protein: CASSFGDLEAFF
D gene: TRBD1; clone size: -; V gene: TRBV6-5; J gene: TRBJ1-1; CDR3 DNA: TGTGCCAGCAGACAATCCGGGACAGGGCTCTCCGAAGCTTTCTTT; CDR3 protein: CASRQSGTGLSEAFF
D gene: TRBD1; clone size: once; V gene: TRBV27; J gene: TRBJ1-1; CDR3 DNA: TGTGCCACCGGGACAGTCACTGAAGCTTTCTTT; CDR3 protein: CATGTVTEAFF
D gene: -; clone size: -; V gene: TRBV7-9; J gene: TRBJ1-2; CDR3 DNA: TGTGCCAGCAGACCGGACGTCTATAACTATGGCTACACCTTC; CDR3 protein: CASRPDVYNYGYTF
D gene: -; clone size: -; V gene: TRBV5-1; J gene: TRBJ1-1; CDR3 DNA: TGCGCCAGCAGCTTGCCACCGAACACTGAAGCTTTCTTT; CDR3 protein: CASSLPPNTEAFF
D gene: TRBD1; clone size: -; V gene: TRBV2; J gene: TRBJ1-2; CDR3 DNA: TGTGCCAGCACCCCATGGGAGGGGGCGCGTCTTAGGGGCTACACCTTC; CDR3 protein: CASTPWEGARLRGYTF
D gene: -; clone size: -; V gene: TRBV19; J gene: TRBJ2-6; CDR3 DNA: TGTGCCAGTAGTATGATTGTCATGGACACCTATTGGTCTGGGGCCAACGTCCTGACTTTC; CDR3 protein: CASSMIVMDTYWSGANVLTF
D gene: -; clone size: once; V gene: TRBV3-1/TRBV3-2; J gene: TRBJ2-3; CDR3 DNA: TGTGCCAGCAGCCAGATGCGTACAGATACGCAGTATTTT; CDR3 protein: CASSQMRTDTQYF
D gene: TRBD2; clone size: -; V gene: TRBV7-8; J gene: TRBJ2-7; CDR3 DNA: TGTGCCAGCAGCTTAAGCGGGAGTTCCTACGAGCAGTACTTC; CDR3 protein: CASSLSGSSYEQYF
D gene: TRBD2; clone size: -; V gene: TRBV14; J gene: TRBJ2-2; CDR3 DNA: TGTGCCAGCAGCCAATTTCTAGCGGGAGGAGGCACCGGGGAGCTGTTTTTT; CDR3 protein: CASSQFLAGGGTGELFF
D gene: -; clone size: -; V gene: TRBV5-4; J gene: TRBJ2-7; CDR3 DNA: TGTGCCAGCAGCTCCGGGGTGCGGTCCACCTACGAGCAGTACTTC; CDR3 protein: CASSSGVRSTYEQYF
D gene: TRBD1; clone size: -; V gene: TRBV5-6; J gene: TRBJ1-5; CDR3 DNA: TGTGCCAGCAGCTCACAGGGGTGGGGGTATCAGCCCCAGCATTTT; CDR3 protein: CASSSQGWGYQPQHF
D gene: TRBD1; clone size: few; V gene: TRBV6-5; J gene: TRBJ1-1; CDR3 DNA: TGTGCCAGCAGTTACTCAATCAGGGGGACGGAAGCTTTCTTT; CDR3 protein: CASSYSIRGTEAFF
D gene: -; clone size: -; V gene: TRBV2; J gene: TRBJ2-1; CDR3 DNA: TGTGCCAGCAGTGAGGTCTCCGACAATGAGCAGTTCTTC; CDR3 protein: CASSEVSDNEQFF
D gene: -; clone size: -; V gene: TRBV2; J gene: TRBJ1-1; CDR3 DNA: TGTGCCAGCAAACTAGGGACTGAAGCTTTCTTT; CDR3 protein: CASKLGTEAFF